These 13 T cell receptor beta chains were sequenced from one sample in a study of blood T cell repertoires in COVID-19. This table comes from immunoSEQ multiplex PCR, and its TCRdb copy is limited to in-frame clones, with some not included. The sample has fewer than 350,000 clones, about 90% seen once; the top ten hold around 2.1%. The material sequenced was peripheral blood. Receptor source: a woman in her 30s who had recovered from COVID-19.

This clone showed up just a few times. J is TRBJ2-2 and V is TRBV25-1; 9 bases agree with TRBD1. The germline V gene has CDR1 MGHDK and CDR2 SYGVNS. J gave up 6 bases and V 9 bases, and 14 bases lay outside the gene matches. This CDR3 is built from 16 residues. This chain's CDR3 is CARYPGTGHSSGELFF. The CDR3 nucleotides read TGTGCCAGGTACCCCGGGACAGGGCATTCGTCCGGGGAGCTGTTTTTT. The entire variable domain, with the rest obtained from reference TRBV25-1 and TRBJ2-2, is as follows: EADIYQTPRYLVIGTGKKITLECSQTMGHDKMYWYQQDPGMELHLIHYSYGVNSTEKGDLSSESTVSRIRTEHFPLTLESARPSHTSQYLCARYPGTGHSSGELFFGEGSRLTVL.

The CDR3 sequence is CASSLFGESYNEQFF. The CDR3 DNA reads as TGCGCCAGCAGCTTATTCGGGGAATCCTACAATGAGCAGTTCTTC. The V call is TRBV5-1, the J call TRBJ2-1, with D perhaps matching TRBD2 (5 bases). CDR3 length: 15 amino acids. CDR1 is SGHRS and CDR2 is YFSETQ in the germline V gene. V dropped 2 bases and J dropped 1 base, with 10 bases sitting between them.

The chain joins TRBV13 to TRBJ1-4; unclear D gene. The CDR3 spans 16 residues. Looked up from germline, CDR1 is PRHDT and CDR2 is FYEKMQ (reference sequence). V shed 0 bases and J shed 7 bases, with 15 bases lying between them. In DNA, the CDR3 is TGTGCCAGCAGCTTAGGCTATGGGGAGTACGGTGAAAAACTGTTTTTT. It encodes CASSLGYGEYGEKLFF.

The CDR3 sequence: CASSQDPGQFNQPQHF. Written as DNA, the CDR3 is TGTGCCAGCAGCCAAGATCCCGGACAGTTCAATCAGCCCCAGCATTTT. V usage is TRBV4-2 and J usage is TRBJ1-5, with D perhaps TRBD1 (6 bases). CDR1 is LGHNA and CDR2 is YNFKEQ in the germline V gene. Deletions cut 0 bases from V and 3 bases from J, with 12 bases between. The CDR3 totals 16 residues.

CDR3 sequence: CASSFGTGYPQYF. For the CDR3, the DNA is TGTGCCAGCAGCTTCGGGACAGGGTATCCGCAGTACTTC. The chain joins TRBV5-5 to TRBJ2-7; 9 bases fit TRBD1. The CDR3 loop spans 13 amino acids. The ends lost 2 bases at V and 9 bases at J; junction bases unmatched: 6. CDR1 and CDR2 from the germline V gene are SGHKS and YYEKEE (reference sequence). The whole variable domain, filled in from reference TRBV5-5 and TRBJ2-7, reads DAGVTQSPTHLIKTRGQQVTLRCSPISGHKSVSWYQQVLGQGPQFIFQYYEKEERGRGNFPDRFSARQFPNYSSELNVNALLLGDSALYLCASSFGTGYPQYFGPGTRLTVT.

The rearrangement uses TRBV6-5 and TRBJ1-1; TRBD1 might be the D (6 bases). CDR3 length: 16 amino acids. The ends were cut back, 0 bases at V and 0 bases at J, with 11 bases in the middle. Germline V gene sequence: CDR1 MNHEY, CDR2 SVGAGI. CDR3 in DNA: TGTGCCAGCAGTTACTCGGTCGCAGGGGTGAACACTGAAGCTTTCTTT. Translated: CASSYSVAGVNTEAFF.

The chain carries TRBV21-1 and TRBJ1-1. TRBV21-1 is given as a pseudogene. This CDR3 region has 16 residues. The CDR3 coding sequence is TGTGCCAGCAGCAAAAGGGAGCGGAGGGAGAACACTGAAGCTTTCTTT. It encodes CASSKRERRENTEAFF.

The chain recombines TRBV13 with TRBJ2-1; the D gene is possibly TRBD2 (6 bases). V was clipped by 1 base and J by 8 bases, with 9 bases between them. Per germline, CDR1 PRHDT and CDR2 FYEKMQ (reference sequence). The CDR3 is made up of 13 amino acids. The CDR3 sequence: CASSLELAHEQFF. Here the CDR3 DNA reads TGTGCCAGCAGCTTAGAACTAGCTCATGAGCAGTTCTTC. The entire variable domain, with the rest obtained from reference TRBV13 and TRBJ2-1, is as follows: AAGVIQSPRHLIKEKRETATLKCYPIPRHDTVYWYQQGPGQDPQFLISFYEKMQSDKGSIPDRFSAQQFSDYHSELNMSSLELGDSALYFCASSLELAHEQFFGPGTRLTVL.

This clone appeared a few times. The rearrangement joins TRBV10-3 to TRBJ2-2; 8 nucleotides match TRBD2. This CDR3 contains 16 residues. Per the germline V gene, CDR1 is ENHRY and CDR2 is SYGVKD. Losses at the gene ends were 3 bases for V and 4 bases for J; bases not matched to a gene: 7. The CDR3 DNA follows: TGTGCCATCAGTGAAGTTGAGACTAGCGTCACCGGGGAGCTGTTTTTT. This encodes CAISEVETSVTGELFF.

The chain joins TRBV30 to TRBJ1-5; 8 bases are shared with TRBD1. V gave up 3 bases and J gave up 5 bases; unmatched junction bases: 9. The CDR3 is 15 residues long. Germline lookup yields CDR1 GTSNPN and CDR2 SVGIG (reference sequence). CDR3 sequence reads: CAWRGGQGTHQPQHF. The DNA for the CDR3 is TGTGCCTGGAGGGGCGGACAGGGAACACATCAGCCCCAGCATTTT.

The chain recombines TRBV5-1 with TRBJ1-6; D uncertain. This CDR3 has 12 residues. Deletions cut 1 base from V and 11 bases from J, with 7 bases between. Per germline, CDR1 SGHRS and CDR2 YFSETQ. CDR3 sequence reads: CASSLREPPLHF. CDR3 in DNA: TGCGCCAGCAGCTTGCGGGAACCACCCCTCCACTTT.

Written as DNA, the CDR3 is TGTGCCAGCATCGGACAGGGGAACTACAATGAGCAGTTCTTC. It is translated as CASIGQGNYNEQFF. The chain recombines TRBV5-6 with TRBJ2-1; TRBD1 agrees at 9 bases. Unmatched junction bases numbered 4, after V lost 6 bases and J lost 3 bases. This CDR3 has 14 amino acids. CDR1 and CDR2 from the germline V gene are SGHDT and YYEEEE.

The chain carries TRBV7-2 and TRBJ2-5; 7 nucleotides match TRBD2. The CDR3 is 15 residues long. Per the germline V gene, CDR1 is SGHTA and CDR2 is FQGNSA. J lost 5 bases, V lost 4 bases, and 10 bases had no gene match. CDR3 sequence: CASSSSSGGEETQYF. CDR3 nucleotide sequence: TGTGCCAGCAGCTCTTCTAGCGGAGGGGAGGAGACCCAGTACTTC.